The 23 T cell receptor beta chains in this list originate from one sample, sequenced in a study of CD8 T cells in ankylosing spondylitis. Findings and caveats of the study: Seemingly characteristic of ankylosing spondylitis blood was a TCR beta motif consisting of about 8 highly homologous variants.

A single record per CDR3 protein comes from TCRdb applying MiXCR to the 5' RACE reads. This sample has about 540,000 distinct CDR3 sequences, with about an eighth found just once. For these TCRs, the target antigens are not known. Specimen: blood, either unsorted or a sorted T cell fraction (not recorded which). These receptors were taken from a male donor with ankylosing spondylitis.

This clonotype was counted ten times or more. The CDR3: CATSDTFAETQYF. CDR3 sequence (DNA): TGTGCCACCAGTGATACATTCGCGGAGACCCAGTACTTC. The chain carries TRBV24-1 and TRBJ2-5, with D hard to call. The CDR3 is 13 amino acids. V was clipped by 3 bases and J by 5 bases, with 9 bases between them. The germline CDR1 and CDR2 sequences are KGHDR and SFDVKD.

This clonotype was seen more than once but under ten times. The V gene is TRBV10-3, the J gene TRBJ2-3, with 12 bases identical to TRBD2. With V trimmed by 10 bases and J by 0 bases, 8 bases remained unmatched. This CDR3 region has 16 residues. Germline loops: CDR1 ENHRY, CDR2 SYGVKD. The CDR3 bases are TGTGCCACCCCGGGACTAGCGGGCTTAAGCACAGATACGCAGTATTTT. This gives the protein CATPGLAGLSTDTQYF.

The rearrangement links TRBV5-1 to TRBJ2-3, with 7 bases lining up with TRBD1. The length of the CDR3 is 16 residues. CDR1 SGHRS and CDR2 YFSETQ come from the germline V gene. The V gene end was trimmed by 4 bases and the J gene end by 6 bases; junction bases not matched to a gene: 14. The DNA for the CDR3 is TGCGCCAGCAGCCCCCCCGACAGGGTTTTCGGCGATACGCAGTATTTT. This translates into CASSPPDRVFGDTQYF.

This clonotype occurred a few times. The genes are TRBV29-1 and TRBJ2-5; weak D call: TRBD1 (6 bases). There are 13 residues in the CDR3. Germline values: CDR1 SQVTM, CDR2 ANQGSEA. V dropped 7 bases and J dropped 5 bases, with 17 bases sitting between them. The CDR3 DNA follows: TGCAGCGAATGGACAGTGCCCAGGGAGACCCAGTACTTC. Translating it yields CSEWTVPRETQYF. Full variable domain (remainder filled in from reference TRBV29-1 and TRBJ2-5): SAVISQKPSRDICQRGTSLTIQCQVDSQVTMMFWYRQQPGQSLTLIATANQGSEATYESGFVIDKFPISRPNLTFSTLTVSNMSPEDSSIYLCSEWTVPRETQYFGPGTRLLVL.

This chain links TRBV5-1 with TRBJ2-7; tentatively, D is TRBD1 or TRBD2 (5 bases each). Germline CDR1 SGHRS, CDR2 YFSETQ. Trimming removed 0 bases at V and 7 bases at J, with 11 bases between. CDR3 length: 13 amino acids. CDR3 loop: CASSLVGVGEQYV. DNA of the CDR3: TGCGCCAGCAGCTTGGTGGGGGTGGGGGAGCAGTACGTC.

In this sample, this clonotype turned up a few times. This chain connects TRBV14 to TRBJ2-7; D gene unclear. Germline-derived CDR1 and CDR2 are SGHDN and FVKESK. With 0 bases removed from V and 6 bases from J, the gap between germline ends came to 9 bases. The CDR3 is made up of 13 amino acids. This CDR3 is CASSQDYISEQYV. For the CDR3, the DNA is TGTGCCAGCAGCCAAGATTACATTTCCGAGCAGTACGTC.

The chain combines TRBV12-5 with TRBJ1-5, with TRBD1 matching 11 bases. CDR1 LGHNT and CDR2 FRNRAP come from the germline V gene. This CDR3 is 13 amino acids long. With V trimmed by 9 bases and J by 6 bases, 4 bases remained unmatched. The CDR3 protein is CASTGTGGQPQHF. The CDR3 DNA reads TGTGCTAGCACCGGGACAGGGGGTCAGCCCCAGCATTTT.

The CDR3 DNA reads as TGTGCCAGCAGCTTGGGGCGAAACGAGCAGTACTTC. This translates into CASSLGRNEQYF. The chain links TRBV5-6 to TRBJ2-7, with D hard to call. V lost 0 bases and J 5 bases, leaving 6 bases between the germline ends. This CDR3 has 12 residues. CDR1 and CDR2 from the germline V gene are SGHDT and YYEEEE.

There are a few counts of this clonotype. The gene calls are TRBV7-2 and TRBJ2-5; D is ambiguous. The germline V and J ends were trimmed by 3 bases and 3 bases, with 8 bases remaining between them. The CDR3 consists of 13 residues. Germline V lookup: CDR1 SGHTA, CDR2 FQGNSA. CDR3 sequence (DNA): TGTGCCAGCAGCTTCAGGACCGAAGAGACCCAGTACTTC. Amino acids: CASSFRTEETQYF.

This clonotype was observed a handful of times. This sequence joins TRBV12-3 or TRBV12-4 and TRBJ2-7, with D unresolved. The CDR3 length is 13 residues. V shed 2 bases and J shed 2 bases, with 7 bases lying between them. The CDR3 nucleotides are TGTGCCAGCAGTTTACGAGAAACCTACGAGCAGTACTTC. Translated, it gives CASSLRETYEQYF.

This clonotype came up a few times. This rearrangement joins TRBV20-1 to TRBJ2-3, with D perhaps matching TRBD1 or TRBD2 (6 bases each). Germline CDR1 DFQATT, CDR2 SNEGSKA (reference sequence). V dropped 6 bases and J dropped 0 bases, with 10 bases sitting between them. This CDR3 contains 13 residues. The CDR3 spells CSAGGHSTDTQYF. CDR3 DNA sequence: TGCAGTGCGGGGGGACATAGCACAGATACGCAGTATTTT.

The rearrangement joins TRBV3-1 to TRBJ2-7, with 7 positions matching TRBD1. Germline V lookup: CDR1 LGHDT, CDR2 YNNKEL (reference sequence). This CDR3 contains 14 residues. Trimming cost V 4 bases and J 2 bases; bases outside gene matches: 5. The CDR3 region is CASSRMTGTYEQYF. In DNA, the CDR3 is TGTGCCAGCAGCCGCATGACAGGGACCTACGAGCAGTACTTC.

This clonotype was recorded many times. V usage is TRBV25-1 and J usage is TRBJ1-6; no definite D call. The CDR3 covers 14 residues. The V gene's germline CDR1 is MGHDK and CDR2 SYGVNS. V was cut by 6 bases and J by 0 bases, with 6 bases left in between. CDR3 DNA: TGTGCCAGCAGCAGGAGCTCCTATAATTCACCCCTCCACTTT. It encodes CASSRSSYNSPLHF.

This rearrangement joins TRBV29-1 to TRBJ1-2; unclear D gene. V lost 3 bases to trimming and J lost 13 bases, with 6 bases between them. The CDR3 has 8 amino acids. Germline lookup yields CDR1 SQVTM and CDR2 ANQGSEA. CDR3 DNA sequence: TGCAGCGTTGATTTTGGCACCTTC. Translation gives CSVDFGTF.

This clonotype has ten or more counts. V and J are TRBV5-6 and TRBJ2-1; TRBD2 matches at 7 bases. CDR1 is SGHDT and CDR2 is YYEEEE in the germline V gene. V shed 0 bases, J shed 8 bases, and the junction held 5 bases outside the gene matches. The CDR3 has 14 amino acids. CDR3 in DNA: TGTGCCAGCAGCTTGGGTGGGAGGGATGATGAGCAGTTCTTC. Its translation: CASSLGGRDDEQFF.

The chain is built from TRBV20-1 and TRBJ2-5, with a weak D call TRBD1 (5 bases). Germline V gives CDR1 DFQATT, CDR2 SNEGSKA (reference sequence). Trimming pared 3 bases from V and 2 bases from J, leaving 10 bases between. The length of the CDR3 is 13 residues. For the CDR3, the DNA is TGCAGTGCTAGTTGGCAGGGTCAAGAGACCCAGTACTTC. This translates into CSASWQGQETQYF.

The CDR3 region has the DNA TGTGCCAGCAGCCAGCAAGCGGGAGCTGGAAATGAGCAGTTCTTC. The encoded protein is CASSQQAGAGNEQFF. The chain has TRBV14 and TRBJ2-1, with TRBD2 identical over 8 bases. The J segment lost 7 bases and the V segment lost 3 bases, leaving 8 bases of the junction unmatched. The CDR3 has 15 residues. Germline loops: CDR1 SGHDN, CDR2 FVKESK.

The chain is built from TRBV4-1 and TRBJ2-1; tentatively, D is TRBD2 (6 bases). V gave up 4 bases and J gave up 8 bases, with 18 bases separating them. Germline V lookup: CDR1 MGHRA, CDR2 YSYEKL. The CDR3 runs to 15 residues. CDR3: CASSPPRGLFDEQFF. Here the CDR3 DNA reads TGCGCCAGCAGCCCCCCCCGGGGGTTGTTCGATGAGCAGTTCTTC.

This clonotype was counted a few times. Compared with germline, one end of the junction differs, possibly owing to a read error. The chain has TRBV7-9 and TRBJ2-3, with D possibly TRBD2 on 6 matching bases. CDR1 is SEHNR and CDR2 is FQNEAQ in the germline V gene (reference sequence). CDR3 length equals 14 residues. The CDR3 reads CASSLAQSTDTQYF. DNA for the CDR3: TGTGCCAGCAGCCTAGCGCAGAGCACAGATACGCAGTATTTT.

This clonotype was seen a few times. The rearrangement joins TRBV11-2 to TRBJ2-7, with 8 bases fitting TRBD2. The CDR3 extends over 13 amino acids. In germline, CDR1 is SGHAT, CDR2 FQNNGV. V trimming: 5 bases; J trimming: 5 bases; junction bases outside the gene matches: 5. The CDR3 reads CASSTGLVNEQYF. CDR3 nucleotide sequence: TGTGCCAGCAGCACGGGACTAGTCAACGAGCAGTACTTC.

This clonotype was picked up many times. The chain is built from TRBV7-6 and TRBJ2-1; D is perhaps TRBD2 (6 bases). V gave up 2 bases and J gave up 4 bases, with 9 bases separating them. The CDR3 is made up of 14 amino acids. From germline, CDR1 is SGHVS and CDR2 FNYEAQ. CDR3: CASSLTGAYNEQFF. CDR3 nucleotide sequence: TGTGCCAGCAGCTTAACGGGAGCTTACAATGAGCAGTTCTTC.

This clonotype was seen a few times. The CDR3 DNA sequence: TGCAGTGCTGTCCGCCACACCTCCTACAATGAGCAGTTCTTC. Its translation: CSAVRHTSYNEQFF. The chain couples TRBV20-1 to TRBJ2-1, with D uncertain. The ends were cut back, 5 bases at V and 0 bases at J, with 11 bases in the middle. Germline-derived CDR1 and CDR2 are DFQATT and SNEGSKA (reference sequence). This CDR3 has 14 amino acids.

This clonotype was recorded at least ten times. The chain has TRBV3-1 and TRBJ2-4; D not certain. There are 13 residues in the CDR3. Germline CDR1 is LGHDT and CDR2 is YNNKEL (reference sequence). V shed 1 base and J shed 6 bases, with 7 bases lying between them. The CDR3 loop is CASSQAPLNIQYF. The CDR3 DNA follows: TGTGCCAGCAGCCAAGCTCCTCTAAACATTCAGTACTTC.